Listed here is a single TCR beta chain. This clonotype has at least ten counts. The specificity of this receptor is unknown. The sample holds no much larger clone one base away, and base qualities are not on file. The CDR3 runs 12 amino acids, cysteine and phenylalanine included. Just the 36-base CDR3 DNA is kept, in frame starting at base 1. The junction carries 1 base between V and J, which are trimmed by 2 bases and 3 bases respectively. The method was RT-PCR. This sample was sequenced with an Illumina HiSeq 2500. The public reads were quality trimmed at Q25 with fastp and then assembled into clones with MiXCR by TCRdb, keeping productive beta chains. Each entry is one CDR3 protein sequence, shown with its most common DNA and genes. For this sample the table gives about 160,000 distinct CDR3 sequences, of which 11% were detected only once. Jointly, the top ten make up over 10% of the sample. What the time point label conveys for this sample: around 45 days after influenza vaccine administration.

The source of the sample is a study of response to subunit inactivated influenza vaccine (dated by TCRdb to 2016 to 2019). Looking at the study overall: To follow how T cells responded to a trivalent subunit inactivated influenza vaccine, the researchers relied on deep quantitative profiling of the T cell receptor repertoire. The research as a whole found: The authors proposed that each seasonal influenza vaccination may bring in only a limited number of new T cells.

This TCR was recovered from a man over 45 who received an inactivated influenza vaccine. Donor details come from another sample of the same person, matched by shared clones. Sequencing was performed on non-naive T cells sorted from PBMCs, taken about 40 days after vaccination. The intended sense of this specimen's cell subset or site label: memory T cell fraction. Here the chain combines TRBV12-3 or TRBV12-4 and TRBJ2-2; the D segment cannot be called with confidence. The CDR3 here reads CASSLYTGELFF. The DNA sequence is TGTGCCAGCAGTTTATACACCGGGGAGCTGTTTTTT.